Following are 5 T cell receptor beta chains from one sample sequenced in a study of type 1 regulatory T cells (dated by TCRdb to the early 2020s). For these TCRs, the target antigens are not known. General findings and caveats noted by the study authors: Tr1 cells showed a more restricted TCR repertoire than non-Tr1 cells, which the study interpreted as alloantigen-induced clonal expansion.

The sequencing machine was an Illumina MiSeq. TCRdb reworked the public reads: Q25 trimming with fastp, MiXCR clone assembly, productive beta chains retained. Identical CDR3 proteins give one entry, which carries the most common genes and DNA. The sample contains tens of thousands of distinct CDR3 sequences, around 20% of them found a single time. More than 7.5% of the sample is in the top ten clones. The material sequenced was cultured type 1 regulatory T (Tr1) cells, either the whole culture or a sorted fraction (not recorded which). The cell subset or site label corresponds to: type 1 regulatory T cells sorted from the T-allo10 product. All receptors derive from a human donor in good health.

The J gene is TRBJ2-5, the V gene TRBV4-2; D unclear. The length of the CDR3 is 16 residues. The germline V gene encodes CDR1 LGHNA and CDR2 YNFKEQ. The V and J ends lost 0 bases and 0 bases respectively, with 11 bases between them. DNA for the CDR3: TGTGCCAGCAGCCAAGAGGCGCCCTCGTACCAAGAGACCCAGTACTTC. Amino acid sequence: CASSQEAPSYQETQYF.

This chain uses TRBV5-1 with TRBJ2-3, with 12 bases lining up with TRBD2. Germline assignment: CDR1 SGHRS and CDR2 YFSETQ. Unmatched junction bases numbered 4, after V lost 2 bases and J lost 0 bases. The CDR3 totals 17 residues. The CDR3: CASSFYGTSGSTDTQYF. In DNA, the CDR3 is TGCGCCAGCAGCTTCTACGGGACTAGCGGGAGCACAGATACGCAGTATTTT.

The chain employs TRBV20-1 and TRBJ2-5; weak D call: TRBD1 (6 bases). The ends were cut back, 5 bases at V and 1 base at J, with 8 bases in the middle. The germline gives CDR1 DFQATT, CDR2 SNEGSKA (reference sequence). CDR3 length: 12 residues. The CDR3 protein is CSAGTTQETQYF. Here the CDR3 DNA reads TGCAGTGCTGGGACAACCCAAGAGACCCAGTACTTC.

This clonotype was seen a few times. The chain uses TRBV5-1 and TRBJ1-1; TRBD1 might be the D (5 bases). Trimming cost V 0 bases and J 8 bases, with 11 bases left between them. The CDR3 is 13 residues long. The germline V gene has CDR1 SGHRS and CDR2 YFSETQ. CDR3 residues: CASSLGDGREAFF. The CDR3 nucleotides are TGCGCCAGCAGCTTGGGGGACGGGAGAGAAGCTTTCTTT.

This clonotype was seen a handful of times. This chain joins TRBV7-3 and TRBJ2-3; TRBD2 agrees at 15 bases. Looked up from germline, CDR1 is SGHTA and CDR2 is FQGTGA. The junction had 4 bases not matched to a gene; V was cut back by 5 bases and J by 1 base. This CDR3 contains 17 residues. The CDR3 DNA reads TGTGCCAGCAGCCCTAGGACTAGCGGGAGGGGCACAGATACGCAGTATTTT. Amino acids: CASSPRTSGRGTDTQYF.